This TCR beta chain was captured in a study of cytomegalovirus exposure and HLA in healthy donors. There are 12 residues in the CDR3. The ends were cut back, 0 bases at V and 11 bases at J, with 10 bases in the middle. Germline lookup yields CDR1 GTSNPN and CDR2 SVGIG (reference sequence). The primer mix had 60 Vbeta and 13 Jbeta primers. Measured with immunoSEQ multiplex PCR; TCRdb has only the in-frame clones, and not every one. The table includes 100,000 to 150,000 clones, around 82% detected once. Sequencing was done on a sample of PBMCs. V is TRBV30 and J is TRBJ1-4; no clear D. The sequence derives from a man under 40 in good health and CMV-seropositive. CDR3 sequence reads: CAWSVVVEKLFF. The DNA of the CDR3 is TGTGCCTGGAGTGTGGTGGTGGAGAAACTGTTTTTT. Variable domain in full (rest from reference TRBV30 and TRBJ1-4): SQTIHQWPATLVQPVGSPLSLECTVEGTSNPNLYWYRQAAGRGLQLLFYSVGIGQISSEVPQNLSASRPQDRQFILSSKKLLLSDSGFYLCAWSVVVEKLFFGSGTQLSVL.